This passage covers 26 T cell receptor beta chains from one sample sequenced in a study of blood T cell repertoires in COVID-19. Sequencing used immunoSEQ multiplex PCR; TCRdb keeps in-frame clones, though not all of them. There are 300,000 to 400,000 clones in the sample; around 82% occur only once, and approximately 3.1% lies in the top ten. Sequenced sample: peripheral blood. The receptors originated from a man aged 25-45 years with active or convalescent COVID-19.

This clone appeared a single time. The chain has TRBV7-9 and TRBJ1-1, with D uncertain. The germline CDR1 and CDR2 sequences are SEHNR and FQNEAQ (reference sequence). The CDR3 is made up of 14 amino acids. The CDR3 sequence is CAAWEGGMNTEAFF. The CDR3 DNA follows: TGTGCAGCCTGGGAGGGTGGGATGAACACTGAAGCTTTCTTT.

This chain joins TRBV5-4 and TRBJ2-2; 7 bases align to TRBD1. The V and J ends lost 1 base and 4 bases, in that order; junction bases with no gene match: 4. This CDR3 contains 15 residues. The germline V gene encodes CDR1 SGHNT and CDR2 YYREEE (reference sequence). The CDR3 loop is CASSLRQGGTGELFF. In nucleotides, the CDR3 is TGTGCCAGCAGCTTGAGACAGGGTGGCACCGGGGAGCTGTTTTTT.

The chain joins TRBV24-1 to TRBJ2-5; 7 bases agree with TRBD1. Trimming at V came to 4 bases and at J to 4 bases, leaving 2 bases not matched to a gene. The length of the CDR3 is 13 residues. Germline-derived CDR1 and CDR2 are KGHDR and SFDVKD. The CDR3 nucleotides are TGTGCCACCAGTGAAACAGGGGTAGAGACCCAGTACTTC. It is translated as CATSETGVETQYF.

V and J are TRBV29-1 and TRBJ1-4, with TRBD1 as a possible D gene (5 bases). Trimming stripped 6 bases from V and 0 bases from J, with 11 bases between. The CDR3 runs to 14 residues. Looked up from germline, CDR1 is SQVTM and CDR2 is ANQGSEA. The CDR3 DNA reads TGCAGCGTCCGCGGGGGGGCAACTAATGAAAAACTGTTTTTT. It translates to CSVRGGATNEKLFF.

The V gene is TRBV27, the J gene TRBJ2-7; 9 bases agree with TRBD1. The CDR3 has 14 residues. Germline loops: CDR1 MNHEY, CDR2 SMNVEV (reference sequence). V was pared by 6 bases and J by 3 bases, with 6 bases of the junction left unmatched. CDR3 bases: TGTGCCAGCAGGTTTCTGGACAGGGGCTACGAGCAGTACTTC. Encoded protein: CASRFLDRGYEQYF.

The chain recombines TRBV5-1 with TRBJ1-3; D not certain. The CDR3 runs 15 residues. Germline loops: CDR1 SGHRS, CDR2 YFSETQ. The V end lost 0 bases, the J end lost 4 bases, and 11 bases lay between the germline ends. CDR3 loop: CASSLAEVTGNTIYF. DNA of the CDR3: TGCGCCAGCAGCTTGGCCGAGGTAACCGGAAACACCATATATTTT.

The CDR3 sequence is CASSEVGRAAGNTIYF. In DNA, the CDR3 is TGTGCCAGCAGTGAAGTTGGCAGGGCGGCTGGAAACACCATATATTTT. The rearrangement joins TRBV6-1 to TRBJ1-3; maybe TRBD1 (5 bases). The V end lost 1 base, the J end lost 2 bases, and 12 bases lay between the germline ends. Germline assignment: CDR1 MNHNS and CDR2 SASEGT. CDR3 length equals 16 residues.

Here the CDR3 reads CAWNGNSPLHF. The DNA of the CDR3 is TGTGCCTGGAATGGCAATTCACCCCTCCACTTT. The chain carries TRBV30 and TRBJ1-6; D is ambiguous. Between the trimmed V and J ends, which lost 4 bases and 7 bases, there was a span of 5 bases. Germline V gives CDR1 GTSNPN, CDR2 SVGIG (reference sequence). This CDR3 contains 11 residues. Full variable domain (missing parts from reference TRBV30 and TRBJ1-6): SQTIHQWPATLVQPVGSPLSLECTVEGTSNPNLYWYRQAAGRGLQLLFYSVGIGQISSEVPQNLSASRPQDRQFILSSKKLLLSDSGFYLCAWNGNSPLHFGNGTRLTVT.

V usage is TRBV27 and J usage is TRBJ2-3, with TRBD2 as a possible D gene (6 bases). Germline V gives CDR1 MNHEY, CDR2 SMNVEV (reference sequence). The V end lost 0 bases, the J end lost 2 bases, and 12 bases lay between the germline ends. This CDR3 region has 16 residues. This CDR3 reads CASSLSAGVYTDTQYF. DNA for the CDR3: TGTGCCAGCAGTTTATCAGCGGGCGTTTACACAGATACGCAGTATTTT.

The V call is TRBV5-4, the J call TRBJ1-6; D remains ambiguous. Germline CDR1 reads SGHNT; CDR2 reads YYREEE (reference sequence). The CDR3 totals 15 residues. The V and J ends lost 4 bases and 10 bases respectively, with 18 bases between them. The CDR3 sequence is CASSLDWPPESPLHF. In DNA, the CDR3 is TGTGCCAGCAGCCTGGATTGGCCCCCGGAGTCACCCCTCCACTTT.

The V and J genes are TRBV7-2 and TRBJ1-5; TRBD1 agrees at 7 bases. V lost 1 base, J lost 8 bases, and 8 bases stayed unmatched. The CDR3 has 15 amino acids. Germline V lookup: CDR1 SGHTA, CDR2 FQGNSA. The CDR3 DNA reads TGTGCCAGCAGCTTAGTTCGAGGGGGCCTTGAGCCCCAGCATTTT. Its protein product is CASSLVRGGLEPQHF.

This chain connects TRBV19 to TRBJ1-1, with D possibly TRBD1 on 6 matching bases. Germline loops: CDR1 LNHDA, CDR2 SQIVND (reference sequence). CDR3 length equals 13 residues. V was clipped by 5 bases and J by 1 base, with 8 bases between them. The CDR3 reads CASSGQPNTEAFF. CDR3 coding DNA: TGTGCCAGTAGTGGACAGCCGAACACTGAAGCTTTCTTT.

The V call is TRBV5-1, the J call TRBJ1-4; D is possibly TRBD1 (6 bases). V was trimmed by 4 bases and J by 8 bases, leaving 18 bases between them. The V gene's germline CDR1 is SGHRS and CDR2 YFSETQ. This CDR3 has 15 amino acids. CDR3 nucleotides: TGCGCCAGCAGCCGAGACAGGCCCACGGGCGAAAAACTGTTTTTT. The encoded protein is CASSRDRPTGEKLFF.

The chain carries TRBV6-2 or TRBV6-3 and TRBJ2-6; 9 nucleotides align to TRBD2. Germline lookup yields CDR1 MNHEY and CDR2 SVGEGT. This CDR3 spans 17 amino acids. Trimming removed 1 base from V and 8 bases from J; junction bases left unmatched: 9. The CDR3 sequence: CASSYLKGTSSSNVLTF. The CDR3 DNA sequence: TGTGCCAGCAGTTACTTGAAGGGGACTAGCAGTTCCAACGTCCTGACTTTC.

This clone was observed a few times. The chain combines TRBV20-1 with TRBJ2-1; 10 bases are shared with TRBD2. V lost 3 bases, J lost 4 bases, and 6 bases stayed unmatched. The CDR3 is 15 residues long. Germline loops: CDR1 DFQATT, CDR2 SNEGSKA (reference sequence). The CDR3 loop reads CSASPGTSAYNEQFF. CDR3 sequence (DNA): TGCAGTGCTAGTCCCGGGACTAGCGCGTACAATGAGCAGTTCTTC.

This chain connects TRBV11-2 to TRBJ1-5; D remains ambiguous. CDR1 and CDR2 (germline): SGHAT, FQNNGV. CDR3 length equals 14 residues. Trimming removed 5 bases from V and 9 bases from J, with 17 bases in between. This CDR3 reads CASSPGGQGRPQHF. The CDR3, as DNA: TGTGCCAGCAGCCCTGGAGGGCAAGGAAGGCCCCAGCATTTT.

This clone was counted a single time. The rearrangement joins TRBV7-2 to TRBJ1-6; D gene unclear. Germline CDR1 is SGHTA and CDR2 is FQGNSA. V lost 2 bases to trimming and J lost 0 bases, with 8 bases between them. The CDR3 sequence is 16 residues long. The CDR3 protein is CASSLTESSYNSPLHF. CDR3 nucleotides: TGTGCCAGCAGCTTAACAGAATCCTCCTATAATTCACCCCTCCACTTT.

The genes are TRBV6-2 or TRBV6-3 and TRBJ1-1; D not resolved. This CDR3 has 14 amino acids. V shed 5 bases and J shed 5 bases, with 15 bases lying between them. CDR1 MNHEY and CDR2 SVGEGT come from the germline V gene. The CDR3: CASSPRGGGTEAFF. DNA for the CDR3: TGTGCCAGCAGTCCCCGAGGTGGTGGTACTGAAGCTTTCTTT.

This chain links TRBV3-1 (or the pseudogene TRBV3-2) with TRBJ1-2, with D possibly matching TRBD1 (6 bases). This CDR3 is 14 amino acids long. CDR1 and CDR2 from the germline V gene are LGHDT and YNNKEL (reference sequence). The V end lost 0 bases, the J end lost 6 bases, and 11 bases lay between the germline ends. Written as DNA, the CDR3 is TGTGCCAGCAGCCAAGAGAGCAGGGGAAATGGCTACACCTTC. Encoded protein: CASSQESRGNGYTF.

This clone was observed a handful of times. In DNA, the CDR3 is TGTGCCATCAGTGAGTCGCCGGCTAGCGGGTATTCCGGTCATGATGAGCAGTTCTTC. The encoded protein is CAISESPASGYSGHDEQFF. This chain connects TRBV10-3 to TRBJ2-1; 8 nucleotides match TRBD2. The J segment lost 8 bases and the V segment lost 0 bases, leaving 18 bases of the junction unmatched. The CDR3 totals 19 residues. Germline assignment: CDR1 ENHRY and CDR2 SYGVKD.

The chain carries TRBV10-3 and TRBJ2-1; tentatively, D is TRBD2 (6 bases). The CDR3 extends over 16 amino acids. Trimming removed 2 bases at V and 4 bases at J, with 15 bases between. Germline values: CDR1 ENHRY, CDR2 SYGVKD. CDR3 protein: CAISEPQRRVYNEQFF. CDR3 nucleotides: TGTGCCATCAGTGAGCCACAGAGGAGGGTTTACAATGAGCAGTTCTTC.

The gene calls are TRBV28 and TRBJ2-7; tentative D call: TRBD2 (6 bases). This CDR3 spans 13 amino acids. The germline V gene has CDR1 MDHEN and CDR2 SYDVKM. The CDR3 sequence is CGVGGGPSYEQYF. The CDR3 DNA reads as TGTGGAGTCGGAGGAGGGCCATCCTACGAGCAGTACTTC.

The V gene is TRBV3-1 (or the pseudogene TRBV3-2), the J gene TRBJ2-3; 11 nucleotides line up with TRBD2. The germline CDR1 and CDR2 sequences are LGHDT and YNNKEL (reference sequence). The CDR3 spans 19 residues. J gave up 2 bases and V 7 bases, and 17 bases lay outside the gene matches. Here the CDR3 reads CASNRDLSGRGRNTDTQYF. In DNA form, the CDR3 reads TGTGCCAGCAACCGCGACCTTAGCGGGAGGGGAAGGAACACAGATACGCAGTATTTT.

V and J are TRBV6-5 and TRBJ2-7; D gene uncertain. Germline loops: CDR1 MNHEY, CDR2 SVGAGI. The CDR3 totals 14 residues. With 4 bases removed from V and 0 bases from J, the gap between germline ends came to 10 bases. The DNA of the CDR3 is TGTGCCAGCAGTTCGCGTGGAGCCTCCTACGAGCAGTACTTC. Protein sequence: CASSSRGASYEQYF.

The CDR3 DNA sequence: TGTGCCAGCAGCTCTCGACAGGTTTACGAGCAGTTCTTC. Protein: CASSSRQVYEQFF. The V and J genes are TRBV7-8 and TRBJ2-1; tentative D call: TRBD1 (6 bases). Between the trimmed V and J ends, which lost 4 bases and 10 bases, there was a span of 14 bases. CDR1 is SGHVS and CDR2 is FQNEAQ in the germline V gene. The CDR3 spans 13 residues.

This chain connects TRBV30 to TRBJ1-5; D unresolved. This CDR3 spans 13 amino acids. V lost 2 bases, J lost 4 bases, and 9 bases lay in between. The V gene's germline CDR1 is GTSNPN and CDR2 SVGIG (reference sequence). The CDR3 bases are TGTGCCTGGAGTCTGAGGAGAAATCAGCCCCAGCATTTT. Amino acid sequence: CAWSLRRNQPQHF.